This is a list of T cell receptor beta chains from one sample in a study of cytomegalovirus exposure and HLA in healthy donors. The table came from immunoSEQ multiplex PCR; TCRdb's copy has only in-frame clones and leaves some out. The repertoire consists of under 200,000 clones, with roughly 74% occurring once and the leading ten covering roughly 7.8%. Sequenced input: PBMCs. The source of these receptors is a woman aged 40 to 49 in good health and CMV-seropositive. Both conserved end residues are part of each CDR3. The D gene is left open where the match is weak. The size of a clone is reported for some rows only, either as once, few or many, or as a class for expanded clones.

CDR3nt | CDR3aa | d_gene | abundance | j_gene | v_gene
TGTGCCAGCAGTTTGCCCTCCCCTGTCGGAGACACCATATATTTT | CASSLPSPVGDTIYF | - | - | TRBJ1-3 | TRBV28
TGTGCCAGCAGCTTAGCGGGACTAGCGGTGAACACCGGGGAGCTGTTTTTT | CASSLAGLAVNTGELFF | TRBD2 | - | TRBJ2-2 | TRBV7-2
TGTGCCAGCAGTGATCTAGCGGGAGAGGTCGATGAGCAGTTCTTC | CASSDLAGEVDEQFF | TRBD2 | - | TRBJ2-1 | TRBV6-1
TGTGCCAGCAGTTTATCCGCAGGGGGCCACTACGAGCAGTACTTC | CASSLSAGGHYEQYF | TRBD1 | - | TRBJ2-7 | TRBV27
TGTGCCAGCAGTTCCAGGGAAGAGACCCAGTACTTC | CASSSREETQYF | - | - | TRBJ2-5 | TRBV2
TGTGCCGCCCGGGGGGAGAGGACGTACTTC | CAARGERTYF | TRBD2 | - | TRBJ2-7 | TRBV28
TGTGCCAGCAGTTTGGCCTCCTCGAGTAGCGATCAGCCCCAGCATTTT | CASSLASSSSDQPQHF | - | - | TRBJ1-5 | TRBV28
TGCAGCGTTGGGCTAGCGGACGAGCAGTACTTC | CSVGLADEQYF | TRBD2 | - | TRBJ2-7 | TRBV29-1
TGCAGCGTTGAGAGCAACTATGGCTACACCTTC | CSVESNYGYTF | - | - | TRBJ1-2 | TRBV29-1
TGTGCCAGCTCACCCCGGAAGGACTCCCCTTACTTC | CASSPRKDSPYF | - | - | TRBJ2-7 | TRBV18
TGTGCCAGCAGTCCGGAGGGGGCGAAGGCGTCGGACGAGCAGTACTTC | CASSPEGAKASDEQYF | - | - | TRBJ2-7 | TRBV28
TGTGCCACTTCCAGTCACGCTAGCGGGGAGCTGTTTTTT | CATSSHASGELFF | - | - | TRBJ2-2 | TRBV10-3
TGTGCCAGCAGCTTGGGAGGTAGGGCTAGCCTCCGCACAGATACGCAGTATTTT | CASSLGGRASLRTDTQYF | - | - | TRBJ2-3 | TRBV5-4
TGTGCCAGCACCTTCAGTGGCCGACAGCAGGCCAAAAACATTCAGTACTTC | CASTFSGRQQAKNIQYF | - | - | TRBJ2-4 | TRBV14
TGTGCCAGCAGTGAAGGACGCTCGGGGGGAGGAATTGGCACAGATACGCAGTATTTT | CASSEGRSGGGIGTDTQYF | TRBD2 | - | TRBJ2-3 | TRBV2
TGTGCCTGGAGTGTCAACAAGTACGAGCAGTACTTC | CAWSVNKYEQYF | - | - | TRBJ2-7 | TRBV30
TGCGCCAGCAGCTTGGAAGTCGGTCAAGAGACCCAGTACTTC | CASSLEVGQETQYF | - | - | TRBJ2-5 | TRBV5-1
TGCGCCAGCAGTGAGGGGGATAACACCGGGGAGCTGTTTTTT | CASSEGDNTGELFF | - | once | TRBJ2-2 | TRBV5-1
TGCGCCAGCAGCCCGGGACAGGGGTTCTACGAGCAGTACTTC | CASSPGQGFYEQYF | TRBD1 | - | TRBJ2-7 | TRBV5-1
TGTGCCAGCAGCCCGACAGGTCAGGGAGAGACCCAGTACTTC | CASSPTGQGETQYF | - | once | TRBJ2-5 | TRBV4-2
TGCGCCAGCAGCTTGGCGCTAGCGGGAAACACCGGGGAGCTGTTTTTT | CASSLALAGNTGELFF | TRBD2 | few | TRBJ2-2 | TRBV5-1
TGTGCCAGCAGCCCCAGATTAGCATCGAACATTCAGTACTTC | CASSPRLASNIQYF | - | - | TRBJ2-4 | TRBV5-8
TGCGCCAGCAGCCTAAGCGGGACTAGCGCATTCAATCAGCAGTTCTTC | CASSLSGTSAFNQQFF | TRBD2 | - | TRBJ2-1 | TRBV5-1
TGTGCCAGCAGCCAAGATGGCCAGGGGCAAGAGACCCAGTACTTC | CASSQDGQGQETQYF | - | - | TRBJ2-5 | TRBV16
TGCGCCAGCAGCCAATCACAGGGGGCGCGAGGGGCCAACGTCCTGACTTTC | CASSQSQGARGANVLTF | TRBD1 | - | TRBJ2-6 | TRBV4-1
TGTGCCAGCAGTCGACAGGGGGTAGGGGAAGATACGCAGTATTTT | CASSRQGVGEDTQYF | TRBD1 | - | TRBJ2-3 | TRBV5-4
TGTGCCAGCATTATGACAGGGGGCAACTATGGCTACACCTTC | CASIMTGGNYGYTF | TRBD1 | - | TRBJ1-2 | TRBV6-6
TGTGCCAGCAGCTCCTCCCTGAGGACAGTGAACACTGAAGCTTTCTTT | CASSSSLRTVNTEAFF | - | - | TRBJ1-1 | TRBV5-4
TGTGCCATCAGGGCTGATAACCGACAGGGGGAGTATGGCTACACCTTC | CAIRADNRQGEYGYTF | TRBD1 | - | TRBJ1-2 | TRBV10-3
TGTGCCAGTAGTCCTCCCGGAGAGACCCAGTACTTC | CASSPPGETQYF | - | - | TRBJ2-5 | TRBV19
TGCAGCGTGGGCCCGCCGGGACTAGCGGACGCCTTATACAATGAGCAGTTCTTC | CSVGPPGLADALYNEQFF | TRBD2 | few | TRBJ2-1 | TRBV29-1
TGTGCCAGCAGTTTAACAGGGGCCAACACAAGAATATATGGCTACACCTTC | CASSLTGANTRIYGYTF | TRBD1 | - | TRBJ1-2 | TRBV28
TGTGCCAGCAGGGAAGGACGGGACAGGGTTTTCCGTGGCTACACCTTC | CASREGRDRVFRGYTF | TRBD1 | - | TRBJ1-2 | TRBV11-2
TGCGCCAGCAGCTTCGGGGTCTCCTACGAGCAGTACTTC | CASSFGVSYEQYF | - | few | TRBJ2-7 | TRBV5-1
TGTGCCAGCAGCCGGTCGACAGGGAACTCCTACGAGCAGTACTTC | CASSRSTGNSYEQYF | TRBD1 | - | TRBJ2-7 | TRBV6-5
TGTGCCAGCAGCTTCGGGACAGGAAATCAGCCCCAGCATTTT | CASSFGTGNQPQHF | TRBD1 | - | TRBJ1-5 | TRBV6-5
TGCGCCAGCAGTGAGTCCCCGGACGGGGTTGAAGCTTTCTTT | CASSESPDGVEAFF | - | - | TRBJ1-1 | TRBV10-1
TGTGCCAGCAGACCCTGGGGACAACAAGAGACCCAGTACTTC | CASRPWGQQETQYF | - | - | TRBJ2-5 | TRBV27
TGTGCCAGCAGCACATCCCGTACCACAGATACGCAGTATTTT | CASSTSRTTDTQYF | - | - | TRBJ2-3 | TRBV7-2
TGTGCCAGTACCTCACGGGAGAATGGCGGAGATACGCAGTATTTT | CASTSRENGGDTQYF | - | once | TRBJ2-3 | TRBV19
TGTGCCAGCAGCTTTAGCGGGAGTAACCCCTACGAGCAGTACTTC | CASSFSGSNPYEQYF | TRBD2 | once | TRBJ2-7 | TRBV7-8
TGTGCCAGCAGCCAAGCCAGCTCCTACGAGCAGTACTTC | CASSQASSYEQYF | - | - | TRBJ2-7 | TRBV4-1
TGTGCCAGCAGCATCGACAGGTTTTCTGGAAACACCATATATTTT | CASSIDRFSGNTIYF | - | - | TRBJ1-3 | TRBV6-5
TGTGCCAGCGACAGGGAGTGGGGGGTGCGTTTTGCGAACACTGAAGCTTTCTTT | CASDREWGVRFANTEAFF | TRBD1 | - | TRBJ1-1 | TRBV5-5
TGTGCCAGCAGCCTCCCTACTAGCGGGAGGATGTATCCCTACGAGCAGTACTTC | CASSLPTSGRMYPYEQYF | TRBD2 | - | TRBJ2-7 | TRBV28
TGTGCCAGCAGCGTAGGTCCAGGGGATGTCTACGAGCAGTACTTC | CASSVGPGDVYEQYF | - | few | TRBJ2-7 | TRBV9
TGTGCCAGCAGCGAAAACCTAGCGGGAGGAATCGAGCAGTACTTC | CASSENLAGGIEQYF | TRBD2 | - | TRBJ2-7 | TRBV13
TGTGCCATCAGTGAGTACGACAGGGCTGGAAACACCATATATTTT | CAISEYDRAGNTIYF | TRBD1 | - | TRBJ1-3 | TRBV10-3
TGTGCTCTGACTAGCGGGAGAGAGACCCAGTACTTC | CALTSGRETQYF | TRBD2 | - | TRBJ2-5 | TRBV30
TGCGCCAGCAGCCAACAGGCCCAACTCAATGAAAAACTGTTTTTT | CASSQQAQLNEKLFF | - | few | TRBJ1-4 | TRBV4-3
TGTGCCAGCAGTTACACCACCGGGACAGGGAGCTCTGGCTACACCTTC | CASSYTTGTGSSGYTF | TRBD1 | - | TRBJ1-2 | TRBV6-5
TGTGCCAGCAGTTTCGAGGGAAGCTCCTACGAGCAGTACTTC | CASSFEGSSYEQYF | - | - | TRBJ2-7 | TRBV28
TGCGCCAGCAGCCAGGATTGGACAGGGGGTAAAGATACGCAGTATTTT | CASSQDWTGGKDTQYF | TRBD1 | once | TRBJ2-3 | TRBV4-3
TGTGCCAGCTCACCAATAGCGGGAGGTAACTACGAGCAGTACTTC | CASSPIAGGNYEQYF | TRBD2 | few | TRBJ2-7 | TRBV18
TGTGCCAGCAGTCGATCCGGGACAGGGGACATTCGGCGTGGCTACACCTTC | CASSRSGTGDIRRGYTF | TRBD1 | - | TRBJ1-2 | TRBV27
TGTGCCACCAGCAGAGATCCCCCTACTAGCGGGAGGGCTTATGAGCAGTTCTTC | CATSRDPPTSGRAYEQFF | TRBD2 | - | TRBJ2-1 | TRBV15
TGTGCCAGCAGCTTAGAGGAGAGAAGGTGGACAGGGAAGAATACTGAAGCTTTCTTT | CASSLEERRWTGKNTEAFF | TRBD1 | - | TRBJ1-1 | TRBV11-2
TGCGCCAGCAGATCTTTGGGACAGGGGAGAGCAGATACGCAGTATTTT | CASRSLGQGRADTQYF | TRBD1 | once | TRBJ2-3 | TRBV10-2
TGCGCCAGCAGCTTAGGCGGGAGAGGTGAGCAGTTCTTC | CASSLGGRGEQFF | TRBD2 | - | TRBJ2-1 | TRBV5-1